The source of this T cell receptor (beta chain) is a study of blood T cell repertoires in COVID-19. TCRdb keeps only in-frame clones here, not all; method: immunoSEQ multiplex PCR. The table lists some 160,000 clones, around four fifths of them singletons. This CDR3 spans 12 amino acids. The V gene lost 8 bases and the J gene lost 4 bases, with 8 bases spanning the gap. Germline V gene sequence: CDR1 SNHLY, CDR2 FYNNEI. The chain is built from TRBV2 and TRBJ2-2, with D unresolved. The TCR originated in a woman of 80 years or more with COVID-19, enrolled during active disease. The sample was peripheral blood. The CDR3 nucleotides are TGTGCCAGCGGGCAGGTCACCGGGGAGCTGTTTTTT. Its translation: CASGQVTGELFF.